Each of the 9 T cell receptor beta chains below was sequenced from the same sample in a study of response to subunit inactivated influenza vaccine. TCRdb called the RT-PCR reads again in MiXCR, with one record for every CDR3 protein. The data hold around 200,000 distinct CDR3 sequences, with about 9% observed a single time. The material was non-naive T cells sorted from PBMCs, obtained on the day of vaccination. The receptors derive from a man aged 50 to 60 who received an inactivated influenza vaccine.

This clonotype appeared many times. V and J are TRBV12-3 or TRBV12-4 and TRBJ2-7; D might be TRBD1 (6 bases). The CDR3 has 13 residues. V was clipped by 5 bases and J by 2 bases, with 10 bases between them. The CDR3 region has the DNA TGTGCCAGCAGTGTGGACAGAACCTACGAGCAGTACTTC. This translates into CASSVDRTYEQYF.

Ten or more counts support this clonotype. This sequence joins TRBV5-1 and TRBJ2-7; 10 bases map to TRBD2. The CDR3 is 17 residues long. CDR1 is SGHRS, CDR2 YFSETQ, per germline. J was trimmed by 2 bases and V by 1 base; bases with no gene match: 9. The CDR3 DNA follows: TGCGCCAGCAGCTTGAGGTCTAGCGGGAGCCTAGCCTACGAGCAGTACTTC. This sequence encodes CASSLRSSGSLAYEQYF.

This clonotype was detected a few times. J is TRBJ1-1 and V is TRBV29-1, with D maybe TRBD1 (6 bases). The CDR3 is made up of 14 amino acids. The V gene's germline CDR1 is SQVTM and CDR2 ANQGSEA. Trimming shortened V by 5 bases and J by 2 bases, and 15 bases separated the two germline ends. This CDR3 is CSVRDTSRNTEAFF. The DNA for the CDR3 is TGCAGCGTTCGGGACACCAGTAGAAACACTGAAGCTTTCTTT.

This clonotype is a singleton in its sample. This chain uses TRBV20-1 with TRBJ2-5, with 10 positions matching TRBD1. The germline CDR1 and CDR2 sequences are DFQATT and SNEGSKA (reference sequence). The CDR3 runs to 15 residues. V lost 1 base and J lost 5; bases outside the gene matches: 7. The CDR3 protein is CSARVGTGVWETQYF. For the CDR3, the DNA is TGCAGTGCTAGAGTCGGGACAGGGGTTTGGGAGACCCAGTACTTC.

This clonotype was observed at least ten times. The chain combines TRBV20-1 with TRBJ2-3, with D tentatively TRBD1 (6 bases). Trimming removed 1 base from V and 3 bases from J, with 14 bases in between. CDR1 is DFQATT and CDR2 is SNEGSKA in the germline V gene (reference sequence). The CDR3 totals 15 residues. The CDR3 region has the DNA TGCAGTGCTAGAGCTTGGGGGCGCGAGACAGATACGCAGTATTTT. Its protein is CSARAWGRETDTQYF.

There are a few counts of this clonotype. V gene TRBV10-2 combines with J gene TRBJ2-3; TRBD2 matches at 11 bases. With V trimmed by 0 bases and J by 4 bases, 6 bases remained unmatched. The CDR3 is 17 amino acids. From germline, CDR1 is WSHSY and CDR2 SAAADI. The CDR3 DNA reads as TGCGCCAGCAGTGAGTCGAAGGGTAGCGGGGGGGCAGATACGCAGTATTTT. Amino acids: CASSESKGSGGADTQYF.

Only a few counts were recorded for this clonotype. The genes are TRBV11-2 and TRBJ2-1, with D perhaps matching TRBD1 (6 bases). Per the germline V gene, CDR1 is SGHAT and CDR2 is FQNNGV. The V and J ends lost 2 bases and 5 bases respectively, with 7 bases between them. The CDR3 is made up of 13 amino acids. The CDR3 sequence is CASSLWGHNEQFF. The CDR3 DNA reads TGTGCCAGCAGCTTATGGGGGCACAATGAGCAGTTCTTC.

The V and J genes are TRBV20-1 and TRBJ2-7; 10 nucleotides align to TRBD2. The CDR3 runs to 16 residues. Germline assignment: CDR1 DFQATT and CDR2 SNEGSKA (reference sequence). V lost 5 bases and J lost 1; bases outside the gene matches: 11. CDR3 nucleotide sequence: TGCAGTGCTCACCTAACCTCTAGCGGGAGTTCCTACGAGCAGTACTTC. This translates into CSAHLTSSGSSYEQYF.

This clonotype was seen a few times. The genes are TRBV12-3 or TRBV12-4 and TRBJ2-7, with 7 bases fitting TRBD2. The CDR3 totals 15 residues. Unmatched junction bases numbered 12, after V lost 5 bases and J lost 5 bases. CDR3 sequence reads: CASSTAGGSWNEQYF. The CDR3 region has the DNA TGTGCCAGCAGTACCGCTGGCGGGAGCTGGAACGAGCAGTACTTC.